The 29 T cell receptor beta chains below come from one sample, sequenced in a study of T cell repertoires in cytomegalovirus infection. TCRdb processed the reads anew with MiXCR; each CDR3 protein has one entry. The sample lists 150,000 to 200,000 distinct CDR3 sequences, roughly 9.8% occurring once. The sequenced sample was PBMCs. These receptor sequences come from a human donor in good health (CMV status not recorded). Some clones in this sample may be carry-over from other donors' samples.

This clonotype was seen at least ten times. The chain combines TRBV28 with TRBJ1-5; no clear D. Germline CDR1 reads MDHEN; CDR2 reads SYDVKM. The CDR3 consists of 14 residues. The V gene lost 8 bases and the J gene lost 4 bases, with 15 bases spanning the gap. CDR3 DNA sequence: TGTGCCAGCTCGGTTTGGGCCCTGAATCAGCCCCAGCATTTT. Amino acids: CASSVWALNQPQHF. Using reference TRBV28 and TRBJ1-5 for the parts outside the CDR3, the full variable domain is DVKVTQSSRYLVKRTGEKVFLECVQDMDHENMFWYRQDPGLGLRLIYFSYDVKMKEKGDIPEGYSVSREKKERFSLILESASTNQTSMYLCASSVWALNQPQHFGDGTRLSIL.

The chain links TRBV20-1 to TRBJ2-3, with 11 bases aligning to TRBD2. The CDR3 consists of 15 residues. Germline V gene sequence: CDR1 DFQATT, CDR2 SNEGSKA (reference sequence). The trim removed 6 bases at V and 5 bases at J, leaving 10 bases unmatched. CDR3 sequence (DNA): TGCAGTGCACCTACTAGCGGGAGAAGTGGAGATACGCAGTATTTT. Translation gives CSAPTSGRSGDTQYF.

The sample holds many counts of this clonotype. The gene calls are TRBV20-1 and TRBJ2-7; TRBD1 might be the D (7 bases). The V end was cut by 7 bases, the J end by 5 bases, with 18 bases between. Looked up from germline, CDR1 is DFQATT and CDR2 is SNEGSKA (reference sequence). CDR3 length: 13 amino acids. In DNA, the CDR3 is TGCAGTGGGATAGTAGGGGGCGGGAACGAGCAGTACTTC. Translated: CSGIVGGGNEQYF.

The V gene is TRBV29-1, the J gene TRBJ2-7; no firm D call. Germline V gives CDR1 SQVTM, CDR2 ANQGSEA. The CDR3 length is 11 residues. V lost 5 bases and J lost 3, with 8 bases in between. As DNA, the CDR3 is TGCAGCGTTAGACGAGACTACGAGCAGTACTTC. Its translation: CSVRRDYEQYF.

This clonotype was recorded a few times. The chain links TRBV24-1 to TRBJ1-2; D not certain. V gave up 3 bases and J gave up 2 bases, with 6 bases separating them. Germline loops: CDR1 KGHDR, CDR2 SFDVKD. The CDR3 spans 13 residues. For the CDR3, the DNA is TGTGCCACCAGTGATGGCAGGAACTATGGCTACACCTTC. Its protein product is CATSDGRNYGYTF.

The chain combines TRBV20-1 with TRBJ1-5; D remains unclear. Trimming pared 6 bases from V and 0 bases from J, leaving 9 bases between. The CDR3 has 13 residues. Germline V gives CDR1 DFQATT, CDR2 SNEGSKA (reference sequence). In DNA form, the CDR3 reads TGCAGTGCCTACGAAATTAGCAATCAGCCCCAGCATTTT. Translating it yields CSAYEISNQPQHF.

This clonotype was picked up many times. V usage is TRBV15 and J usage is TRBJ2-7; TRBD1 aligns across 7 bases. V shed 4 bases and J 3 bases; nucleotides not matched to a gene: 12. The CDR3 extends over 16 amino acids. Germline loops: CDR1 LNHNV, CDR2 YYDKDF (reference sequence). This chain's CDR3 is CATSTKTTGLVYEQYF. CDR3 nucleotide sequence: TGTGCCACCAGCACCAAGACGACAGGGCTCGTCTACGAGCAGTACTTC.

In this sample, this clonotype turned up many times. This sequence joins TRBV7-2 and TRBJ2-2; D may match TRBD1 or TRBD2 (6 bases each). The V gene lost 2 bases and the J gene lost 3 bases, with 13 bases spanning the gap. In germline, CDR1 is SGHTA, CDR2 FQGNSA. This CDR3 comprises 16 residues. CDR3 sequence: CASSLSGAGHTGELFF. In DNA, the CDR3 is TGTGCCAGCAGCTTATCGGGGGCTGGTCACACCGGGGAGCTGTTTTTT.

The chain joins TRBV7-9 to TRBJ1-5; D ambiguous. The CDR3 is 13 amino acids. V was cut by 1 base and J by 6 bases, with 7 bases left in between. CDR1 is SEHNR and CDR2 is FQNEAQ in the germline V gene (reference sequence). The CDR3 is CASSLVASQPQHF. CDR3 nucleotide sequence: TGTGCCAGCAGCTTAGTCGCTTCTCAGCCCCAGCATTTT.

This clonotype appeared many times. The gene calls are TRBV7-2 and TRBJ1-6; no firm D call. Germline CDR1 is SGHTA and CDR2 is FQGNSA. V lost 4 bases and J lost 10, with 14 bases in between. The CDR3 consists of 14 residues. DNA of the CDR3: TGTGCCAGCAGCTCGTCCCTGTGGTACTCACCCCTCCACTTT. As protein: CASSSSLWYSPLHF.

This clonotype was seen repeatedly, ten times or more. The chain has TRBV7-8 and TRBJ1-6; D call uncertain. CDR3 length equals 13 residues. Germline CDR1 reads SGHVS; CDR2 reads FQNEAQ. Trimming took 1 base from V and 9 from J, leaving 7 bases between them. CDR3 region: CASSLGRASPLHF. CDR3 DNA sequence: TGTGCCAGCAGCTTAGGGCGTGCTTCACCCCTCCACTTT.

A few counts support this clonotype. V gene TRBV5-6 combines with J gene TRBJ2-3, with TRBD1 matching over 9 bases. Germline V gene sequence: CDR1 SGHDT, CDR2 YYEEEE. The CDR3 totals 17 residues. With 1 base clipped from V and 1 base from J, the junction kept 7 bases outside the gene matches. CDR3 protein: CASSLRSTGGGTDTQYF. The CDR3, as DNA: TGTGCCAGCAGCTTGCGAAGTACAGGGGGCGGCACAGATACGCAGTATTTT.

This clonotype was detected ten times or more. The V gene is TRBV7-2, the J gene TRBJ1-2; 7 nucleotides agree with TRBD1. The CDR3 has 13 residues. V shed 4 bases and J 8 bases; nucleotides not matched to a gene: 7. Looked up from germline, CDR1 is SGHTA and CDR2 is FQGNSA. CDR3 residues: CASSSRQGGGYTF. As DNA, the CDR3 is TGTGCCAGCAGCTCCCGACAGGGAGGAGGCTACACCTTC.

Many counts were recorded for this clonotype. The chain couples TRBV12-3 or TRBV12-4 to TRBJ2-2; D gene ambiguous. The CDR3 has 12 residues. Deletions cut 4 bases from V and 12 bases from J, with 12 bases between. The CDR3 is CASSSNIGQLFF. CDR3 in DNA: TGTGCCAGCAGTTCTAACATCGGCCAGCTGTTTTTT.

In this sample, this clonotype turned up a few times. The rearrangement links TRBV6-2 or TRBV6-3 to TRBJ1-1; TRBD1 is a possible D gene (5 bases). The CDR3 is 18 residues long. V was cut by 0 bases and J by 0 bases, with 17 bases left in between. Germline V lookup: CDR1 MNHEY, CDR2 SVGEGT. The CDR3: CASSYSIYDSTMNTEAFF. The CDR3 DNA is TGTGCCAGCAGTTACTCGATTTATGACAGCACCATGAACACTGAAGCTTTCTTT.

In its sample, this clonotype was seen many times. J is TRBJ2-7 and V is TRBV6-5, with TRBD2 matching over 11 bases. Trimming removed 2 bases from V and 3 bases from J; junction bases left unmatched: 12. Germline V CDR1 and CDR2: MNHEY, SVGAGI. This CDR3 region has 18 residues. The CDR3: CASSYRASGRPQNYEQYF. As DNA, the CDR3 is TGTGCCAGCAGTTACAGGGCTAGCGGGAGGCCCCAGAACTACGAGCAGTACTTC.

The table lists this clonotype with many counts. This chain joins TRBV5-1 and TRBJ2-7, with 8 nucleotides matching TRBD1. Germline V gene data show CDR1 as SGHRS and CDR2 as YFSETQ. V dropped 0 bases and J dropped 6; count of bases not matched to a gene: 11. The CDR3 spans 16 residues. Here the CDR3 reads CASSLGLGQAKGEQYF. Here the CDR3 DNA reads TGCGCCAGCAGCTTGGGGCTGGGACAGGCTAAAGGCGAGCAGTACTTC.

A few counts support this clonotype. V usage is TRBV7-9 and J usage is TRBJ1-4; TRBD1 agrees at 11 bases. V lost 2 bases, J lost 8 bases, and 7 bases stayed unmatched. Germline V gene sequence: CDR1 SEHNR, CDR2 FQNEAQ (reference sequence). The CDR3 totals 16 residues. The CDR3 loop is CASSLLSGDRGEKLFF. The DNA of the CDR3 is TGTGCCAGCAGCTTACTATCCGGGGACAGGGGGGAAAAACTGTTTTTT.

This clonotype was observed at least ten times. The chain carries TRBV7-2 and TRBJ2-1, with 10 bases matching TRBD2. Germline lookup yields CDR1 SGHTA and CDR2 FQGNSA. This CDR3 has 17 residues. V shed 1 base, J shed 3 bases, and the junction held 6 bases outside the gene matches. The CDR3 loop reads CASSLGLAGGIYNEQFF. In DNA, the CDR3 is TGTGCCAGCAGCTTAGGACTAGCGGGCGGTATCTACAATGAGCAGTTCTTC.

In its sample, this clonotype was seen a few times. This chain links TRBV28 with TRBJ1-2, with 7 nucleotides matching TRBD1. The CDR3 loop spans 15 amino acids. V was clipped by 2 bases and J by 6 bases; unmatched bases: 9. The germline V gene encodes CDR1 MDHEN and CDR2 SYDVKM. CDR3 bases: TGTGCCAGCAGTTTACCATGGACAGGAAAGGATGGCTACACCTTC. Protein sequence: CASSLPWTGKDGYTF.

The table lists this clonotype with a few counts. This chain uses TRBV24-1 with TRBJ2-5; D call uncertain. The V gene's germline CDR1 is KGHDR and CDR2 SFDVKD. This CDR3 contains 16 residues. Trimming took off 4 bases at V and 0 bases at J, with 14 bases between the two ends. The CDR3 spells CATSDPNPKNQETQYF. CDR3 nucleotides: TGTGCCACCAGTGACCCCAACCCCAAGAACCAAGAGACCCAGTACTTC.

This clonotype showed up many times. This chain links TRBV7-8 with TRBJ2-7; 7 positions agree with TRBD1. This CDR3 is built from 16 residues. Germline CDR1 is SGHVS and CDR2 is FQNEAQ. V was pared by 1 base and J by 0 bases, with 6 bases of the junction left unmatched. The CDR3: CASSLEGQIFSYEQYF. CDR3 nucleotides: TGTGCCAGCAGCTTAGAGGGACAGATCTTCTCCTACGAGCAGTACTTC.

This clonotype was counted a few times. The V call is TRBV28, the J call TRBJ1-2, with D perhaps TRBD1 (6 bases). The V gene's germline CDR1 is MDHEN and CDR2 SYDVKM. Trimming removed 5 bases at V and 4 bases at J, with 20 bases between. The CDR3 spans 16 residues. CDR3 sequence: CASSPGGGGLSYGYTF. Written as DNA, the CDR3 is TGTGCCAGCAGTCCTGGTGGGGGGGGCCTGTCCTATGGCTACACCTTC.

This clonotype was picked up many times. The rearrangement uses TRBV27 and TRBJ2-2; no definite D call. The CDR3 has 15 amino acids. The germline V and J ends were trimmed by 2 bases and 6 bases, with 13 bases remaining between them. Germline lookup yields CDR1 MNHEY and CDR2 SMNVEV (reference sequence). The CDR3 region has the DNA TGTGCCAGCAGTTTACCCGACGACTCCCCCGGGGAGCTGTTTTTT. It translates to CASSLPDDSPGELFF.

This clonotype was counted a few times. The J gene is TRBJ1-5, the V gene TRBV12-3 or TRBV12-4, with D possibly TRBD1 on 5 matching bases. V was trimmed by 6 bases and J by 0 bases, leaving 12 bases between them. CDR3 size: 15 residues. CDR3 nucleotide sequence: TGTGCCAGCAGCCCCGGGGGGGGTAGCAATCAGCCCCAGCATTTT. It is translated as CASSPGGGSNQPQHF.

This clonotype appeared many times. The chain uses TRBV7-2 and TRBJ1-5, with D possibly being TRBD1 (5 bases). This CDR3 comprises 14 residues. Trimming cost V 5 bases and J 1 base, with 9 bases left between them. Per the germline V gene, CDR1 is SGHTA and CDR2 is FQGNSA. CDR3 DNA: TGTGCCAGCAGCCGCGGGGGGAGCAATCAGCCCCAGCATTTT. Its protein is CASSRGGSNQPQHF.

This clonotype has at least ten counts. This chain links TRBV12-3 or TRBV12-4 with TRBJ1-1, with a tentative D call TRBD1 (5 bases). The CDR3 loop spans 13 amino acids. Trimming took 8 bases from V and 4 from J, leaving 14 bases between them. Here the CDR3 DNA reads TGTGCCAGCTCCGCAGGGTTTGGCACTGAAGCTTTCTTT. Its protein is CASSAGFGTEAFF.

This clonotype was recorded only once. The chain carries TRBV7-2 and TRBJ2-5, with D unresolved. V was shortened by 5 bases and J by 4 bases, with 17 bases between the two germline ends. Germline CDR1 reads SGHTA; CDR2 reads FQGNSA. CDR3 length: 15 amino acids. Here the CDR3 reads CASSPSGGVGETQYF. The CDR3 DNA is TGTGCCAGCAGCCCGTCTGGCGGTGTAGGAGAGACCCAGTACTTC. The whole variable domain, remainder taken from reference TRBV7-2 and TRBJ2-5, is GAGVSQSPSNKVTEKGKDVELRCDPISGHTALYWYRQSLGQGLEFLIYFQGNSAPDKSGLPSDRFSAERTGGSVSTLTIQRTQQEDSAVYLCASSPSGGVGETQYFGPGTRLLVL.

This clonotype was seen only once. Lacking the conserved final phenylalanine or tryptophan, this CDR3 likely reflects a read error. The chain has TRBV4-3 and TRBJ2-1, with 7 positions matching TRBD2. The length of the CDR3 is 15 residues. Germline V gene data show CDR1 as LGHNA and CDR2 as YSLEER. The ends lost 1 base at V and 6 bases at J; junction bases unmatched: 6. CDR3 sequence (DNA): TGCGCCAGCAGCCAAGCCCTACGGGGGGTCAATGAGCAGTTCCTC. It yields the protein CASSQALRGVNEQFL.